The 17 T cell receptor beta chains listed next were all sequenced from one sample in a study of blood T cell repertoires in COVID-19. Produced via immunoSEQ multiplex PCR; TCRdb's table is partial and in-frame only. The sample records more than 400,000 clones, approximately 85% being singletons. Sequenced material: peripheral blood. The receptors were sampled from a human donor in a cohort sampled during active COVID-19.

This clone was recorded only once. V gene TRBV5-8 combines with J gene TRBJ2-7, with 9 bases aligning to TRBD2. The CDR3 is 15 amino acids. In germline, CDR1 is SGHTS, CDR2 YDEGEE. After removal of 4 bases from V and 0 bases from J, the junction contained 5 bases not matched to a gene. In DNA, the CDR3 is TGTGCCAGCAGCCGGCCGGGACTAGCCTCCTACGAGCAGTACTTC. The encoded protein is CASSRPGLASYEQYF.

This clone appeared a single time. CDR3 protein: CASSIRRTDEQYF. The CDR3 DNA is TGTGCCAGCAGCATAAGGCGGACAGACGAGCAGTACTTC. V usage is TRBV7-2 and J usage is TRBJ2-7; D possibly corresponds to TRBD1 (6 bases). V lost 5 bases to trimming and J lost 5 bases, with 13 bases between them. Germline CDR1 reads SGHTA; CDR2 reads FQGNSA. The CDR3 extends over 13 amino acids.

The chain links TRBV3-1 (or the pseudogene TRBV3-2) to TRBJ2-1, with TRBD2 identical over 11 bases. Trimming removed 0 bases from V and 8 bases from J; junction bases left unmatched: 6. Germline CDR1 is LGHDT and CDR2 is YNNKEL (reference sequence). The CDR3 consists of 16 residues. CDR3 in amino acids: CASSQEVLAGADEQFF. The CDR3, as DNA: TGTGCCAGCAGCCAAGAGGTACTAGCGGGAGCCGATGAGCAGTTCTTC.

The chain carries TRBV14 and TRBJ1-1, with a weak D call TRBD1 (5 bases). Deletions cut 2 bases from V and 5 bases from J, with 15 bases between. CDR1 is SGHDN and CDR2 is FVKESK in the germline V gene. The CDR3 totals 15 residues. The CDR3 region is CASSQSGLQVTEAFF. CDR3 in DNA: TGTGCCAGCAGCCAATCCGGACTACAGGTTACTGAAGCTTTCTTT.

This chain links TRBV27 with TRBJ1-1; D perhaps matches TRBD1 (5 bases). V was shortened by 3 bases and J by 6 bases, with 17 bases between the two germline ends. This CDR3 is built from 15 residues. Germline V gives CDR1 MNHEY, CDR2 SMNVEV (reference sequence). The CDR3 coding sequence is TGTGCCAGCAGTTTTTCAGGGCAGGGAAGGCCTGAAGCTTTCTTT. Its translation: CASSFSGQGRPEAFF.

V usage is TRBV5-1 and J usage is TRBJ2-3; weak D call: TRBD2 (6 bases). The V gene lost 0 bases and the J gene lost 5 bases, with 10 bases spanning the gap. Germline CDR1 is SGHRS and CDR2 is YFSETQ. This CDR3 has 14 amino acids. The CDR3 DNA is TGCGCCAGCAGCTTGGGAATGGGGGGAGATACGCAGTATTTT. It translates to CASSLGMGGDTQYF.

The J gene is TRBJ1-3, the V gene TRBV7-2, with TRBD1 matching 9 bases. Germline CDR1 reads SGHTA; CDR2 reads FQGNSA. The CDR3 covers 16 residues. The V segment lost 4 bases and the J segment 2 bases; nucleotides outside the gene matches: 6. The CDR3 nucleotides are TGTGCCAGCAGCTCCACCGGGACAGGGACTGGAAACACCATATATTTT. This gives the protein CASSSTGTGTGNTIYF.

In this sample, this clone turned up once. The chain joins TRBV15 to TRBJ1-3; TRBD1 matches 9 bases. CDR1 is LNHNV and CDR2 is YYDKDF in the germline V gene (reference sequence). V lost 4 bases and J lost 0; bases outside the gene matches: 4. The CDR3 consists of 16 residues. The CDR3 DNA is TGTGCCACCAGCATAGACAGGGGGGACTCTGGAAACACCATATATTTT. The encoded protein is CATSIDRGDSGNTIYF.

V is TRBV5-1 and J is TRBJ2-1; 7 nucleotides line up with TRBD1. Germline CDR1 SGHRS, CDR2 YFSETQ. V lost 6 bases and J lost 8; bases outside the gene matches: 8. This CDR3 has 13 residues. CDR3 coding DNA: TGCGCCAGCACGCGGGCGCAGGGGGATGAGCAGTTCTTC. Its protein product is CASTRAQGDEQFF.

V is TRBV3-1 (or the pseudogene TRBV3-2) and J is TRBJ1-2; unclear D gene. Per the germline V gene, CDR1 is LGHDT and CDR2 is YNNKEL (reference sequence). This CDR3 contains 15 residues. V was trimmed by 4 bases and J by 4 bases, leaving 16 bases between them. In DNA, the CDR3 is TGTGCCAGCAGCCTCTTACACTACATCTGCTATGGCTACACCTTC. Its protein product is CASSLLHYICYGYTF.

The rearrangement links TRBV5-8 to TRBJ2-2, with D tentatively TRBD2 (6 bases). CDR3 size: 15 residues. Trimming cost V 10 bases and J 0 bases, with 16 bases left between them. CDR1 SGHTS and CDR2 YDEGEE come from the germline V gene. In DNA form, the CDR3 reads TGTGCCGACCTACGAGGGAGGTCGAACACCGGGGAGCTGTTTTTT. Its protein product is CADLRGRSNTGELFF.

The genes are TRBV2 and TRBJ1-5; D might be TRBD1 (5 bases). Germline V gene data show CDR1 as SNHLY and CDR2 as FYNNEI. With 2 bases removed from V and 0 bases from J, the gap between germline ends came to 11 bases. The CDR3 runs to 16 residues. This CDR3 is CASSETAGLSNQPQHF. DNA of the CDR3: TGTGCCAGCAGTGAAACCGCAGGGCTTAGCAATCAGCCCCAGCATTTT.

In its sample, this clone was seen once. The chain couples TRBV7-8 to TRBJ1-1; D perhaps matches TRBD1 (5 bases). V was pared by 0 bases and J by 5 bases, with 10 bases between. The CDR3 totals 14 residues. Germline V gene lookup returns CDR1 SGHVS and CDR2 FQNEAQ. The CDR3 sequence is CASSLARQRTEAFF. CDR3 nucleotides: TGTGCCAGCAGCTTAGCGCGACAGAGGACTGAAGCTTTCTTT.

In its sample, this clone was seen once. J is TRBJ2-7 and V is TRBV27; D remains ambiguous. The CDR3 is made up of 14 amino acids. Germline CDR1 MNHEY, CDR2 SMNVEV (reference sequence). V lost 3 bases and J lost 1, with 10 bases in between. CDR3 DNA sequence: TGTGCCAGCAGTTTCCTAGAACGGTCCTACGAGCAGTACTTC. It specifies CASSFLERSYEQYF.

This clone occurred once. The chain recombines TRBV7-3 with TRBJ1-1; D remains unclear. Deletions cut 1 base from V and 3 bases from J, with 12 bases between. The germline V gene encodes CDR1 SGHTA and CDR2 FQGTGA. The CDR3 runs 15 residues. The CDR3 protein is CASSLMWSSDTEAFF. Written as DNA, the CDR3 is TGTGCCAGCAGCTTAATGTGGTCTTCGGACACTGAAGCTTTCTTT.

The chain joins TRBV4-2 to TRBJ1-5; weak D call: TRBD1 (6 bases). V was cut by 6 bases and J by 0 bases, with 9 bases left in between. Germline V lookup: CDR1 LGHNA, CDR2 YNFKEQ. CDR3 length equals 14 residues. CDR3: CASRQGDSNQPQHF. In DNA, the CDR3 is TGTGCCAGCAGACAGGGAGATAGCAATCAGCCCCAGCATTTT.

This sequence joins TRBV10-3 and TRBJ1-5; tentative D call: TRBD1 (6 bases). The CDR3 consists of 12 residues. V lost 11 bases and J lost 5, with 13 bases in between. Per the germline V gene, CDR1 is ENHRY and CDR2 is SYGVKD. The CDR3 protein is CAAQGGDQPQHF. The CDR3, as DNA: TGTGCCGCACAGGGAGGGGATCAGCCCCAGCATTTT.